This T cell receptor (beta chain) appears in the sequencing data of a study of regulatory and conventional T cells in RAG deficiency (dated by TCRdb to 2017 to 2019). Broadly, across the study: To compare the diversity and composition of the repertoires of Treg, conventional CD4+ and CD8+ T cells between RAG-deficient patients and healthy controls, the study applied high-throughput TCR beta sequencing.

The library came from the immunoSEQ multiplex PCR assay. Rearranged TCR beta chain products were amplified from genomic DNA of sorted T-cell subsets and sequenced. In the original analysis: Shannon entropy and Simpson indices were used to measure how diverse the repertoire of productive TCR beta rearrangements was. Clonal expansion was assessed using the summed frequency of the 100 most abundant productive TCR beta clonotypes among total reads. The TRB repertoires were scored with a self-reactivity index built on which amino acids appear at CDR3beta positions 6 and 7. Two-way ANOVA was used for repertoire analyses, and Student t or Mann-Whitney tests were used for flow cytometric analyses. The table was pulled from immuneACCESS by TCRdb, which kept in-frame rearrangements only. Such tables lose some clones; where checked, under half of the loss comes from unresolved V genes, and the rest has no known cause. V and J calls and clone size are given by that table; D and trimming were obtained from the DNA. The sample table shows about 9,400 clones, and roughly 90% are seen once. The ten largest clones represent 1% to 1.5% of the sample.

The germline V gene (reference sequence) specifies LNHDA as CDR1 and SQIVND as CDR2. Trimming at the junction amounts to 7 bases on V and 0 bases on J, and the germline ends lie 14 bases apart. The CDR3 goes from the cysteine to the phenylalanine over 15 residues. Of all the DNA, just the CDR3 is kept, 45 bases in frame from base 1. To note about this clone: Its antigen remains unidentified. There are no base qualities to consult, and no much larger clone falls within one base.

Before genomic DNA was extracted, regulatory T cells were isolated from blood as CD4+CD25-high CD127-low cells. Repertoire analyses used under 10 healthy control donors as the comparison group. The study at large found these results: In Omenn syndrome patients, sorted CD25-high CD127-low cells may represent peripherally activated cells rather than bona fide Treg cells. Compared with control T-cell subpopulations, RAG-deficient patients had much lower Shannon entropy and higher Simpson indices. Compared with controls, Omenn syndrome and CID/AS patients had 80 to 100-fold fewer unique TCR beta sequences in Treg cells, whereas the reduction in the other subsets was roughly 9.3-fold. All patient T-cell subsets had shorter CDR3 lengths; Omenn syndrome patients showed >80% Treg-Tconv repertoire overlap at nucleotide and amino acid level. For some subjects, some T-cell subset analyses were not performed.

The sample also formed part of further work on regulatory T cells. As the second publication notes: For the multiplex PCR, 52 forward TRBV primers and 13 reverse TRBJ primers were used, and amplification bias was corrected with both assay-based and computational methods. Patient repertoires showed restricted unique TRB V-J pairs and skewed V and J gene usage, most marked in regulatory T cells. The study compared T-cell receptor beta repertoires of sorted regulatory, conventional CD4+ and CD8+ T cells between CD3G-deficient patients and healthy controls. Peripheral blood mononuclear cells were isolated by Ficoll density separation. Within the immunoSEQ assay, multiplex PCR amplified rearranged TRB loci from genomic DNA. TRB amplicons were sequenced on an Illumina HiSeq platform. Custom algorithms error-filtered the raw sequences and aligned the raw sequences to reference gene sequences, after which the immunoSEQ online tools were used for analysis. Frequencies of productive and nonproductive TRB rearrangements were assessed among unique sequences as well as among total sequences. For group comparisons, t tests, Mann-Whitney tests or two-way ANOVA were performed in Prism software.

The rearrangement combines TRBV19 with TRBJ2-3; the D gene assignment is ambiguous. The source material was Tregs sorted from blood. The TCR originated in a human donor in good health. Here is the DNA: TGTGCCAGTACCAAAGGGCAGCAGAGCACAGATACGCAGTATTTT. This translates into CASTKGQQSTDTQYF.